Following are 8 T cell receptor beta chains from one sample sequenced in a study of regulatory T cells. Study-wide points: In CD3G-deficient patients, conventional CD4+ T cells were enriched for hydrophobic CDR3 residues at positions 6 and 7.

Primers: 52 TRBV forward and 13 TRBJ reverse. The data were produced by immunoSEQ multiplex PCR, yet TCRdb's version contains in-frame clones alone and is incomplete. The table lists about 15,000 clones, around 80% of them singletons. Their antigens remain unidentified. Sequencing was done on a sample of conventional CD4+ T cells sorted from blood. The receptor source for this set is a person aged 30-39 years with CD3G deficiency.

About this clone: The junction shows a germline mismatch at one end, possibly a read error. This rearrangement joins TRBV5-1 to TRBJ2-1; D tentatively fits TRBD1 or TRBD2 (5 bases each). This CDR3 has 13 residues. The germline V gene encodes CDR1 SGHRS and CDR2 YFSETQ. The CDR3 DNA reads as TGCGCCAGCGGCTTGGGACCCTCCAATGAGCAGTTCTTC. This gives the protein CASGLGPSNEQFF.

The chain employs TRBV6-1 and TRBJ2-3; a weak D match, TRBD2 (6 bases). Trimming shortened V by 6 bases and J by 2 bases, and 9 bases separated the two germline ends. The CDR3 sequence is 13 residues long. Germline loops: CDR1 MNHNS, CDR2 SASEGT. For the CDR3, the DNA is TGTGCCAGCAGGCGGGACTTCACAGATACGCAGTATTTT. Translated, it gives CASRRDFTDTQYF.

The chain joins TRBV5-1 to TRBJ2-7; 8 bases map to TRBD1. The germline CDR1 and CDR2 sequences are SGHRS and YFSETQ. Trimming took 3 bases from V and 7 from J; bases not matched to a gene: 12. The CDR3 covers 15 residues. The CDR3 sequence: CASSSGSGGRREQYF. The CDR3 bases are TGCGCCAGCAGCTCTGGATCAGGGGGCCGTAGGGAGCAGTACTTC.

The chain is built from TRBV28 and TRBJ2-7; D assignment may be TRBD1 or TRBD2 (5 bases each). The CDR3 has 14 residues. V was shortened by 1 base and J by 2 bases, with 9 bases between the two germline ends. Germline V CDR1 and CDR2: MDHEN, SYDVKM. The CDR3 here is CASSLSGPPYEQYF. For the CDR3, the DNA is TGTGCCAGCAGTTTATCGGGACCGCCCTACGAGCAGTACTTC.

In its sample, this clone was seen once. The rearrangement joins TRBV28 to TRBJ1-1, with a possible D match to TRBD1 (6 bases). CDR3 size: 15 residues. V was clipped by 6 bases and J by 1 base, with 15 bases between them. CDR1 is MDHEN and CDR2 is SYDVKM in the germline V gene. The DNA for the CDR3 is TGTGCCAGCAGCCGTATTGACAGGCAGAACACTGAAGCTTTCTTT. It encodes CASSRIDRQNTEAFF.

The rearrangement links TRBV7-8 to TRBJ2-7; 9 bases agree with TRBD1. This CDR3 has 14 residues. CDR1 and CDR2 (germline): SGHVS, FQNEAQ. The trim removed 8 bases at V and 5 bases at J, leaving 10 bases unmatched. The CDR3, as DNA: TGTGCCAGCGGTTTTGACAGGGGGTTTGACGAGCAGTACTTC. This sequence encodes CASGFDRGFDEQYF.

The chain is built from TRBV6-1 and TRBJ2-3; D might be TRBD1 or TRBD2, each matching 5 bases. Germline V CDR1 and CDR2: MNHNS, SASEGT. Trimming shortened V by 2 bases and J by 2 bases, and 11 bases separated the two germline ends. CDR3 length: 15 residues. CDR3 loop: CASSETVGVTDTQYF. Here the CDR3 DNA reads TGTGCCAGCAGTGAAACAGTGGGGGTCACAGATACGCAGTATTTT.

This clone was picked up a small number of times. The chain uses TRBV5-1 and TRBJ2-3, with TRBD2 as a possible D gene (6 bases). Trimming left V 4 bases short and J 6 bases short, with 15 bases between. CDR3 length: 14 residues. CDR1 and CDR2 from the germline V gene are SGHRS and YFSETQ. This CDR3 reads CASSQDGGSDTQYF. Written as DNA, the CDR3 is TGCGCCAGCAGCCAGGACGGGGGAAGCGATACGCAGTATTTT.